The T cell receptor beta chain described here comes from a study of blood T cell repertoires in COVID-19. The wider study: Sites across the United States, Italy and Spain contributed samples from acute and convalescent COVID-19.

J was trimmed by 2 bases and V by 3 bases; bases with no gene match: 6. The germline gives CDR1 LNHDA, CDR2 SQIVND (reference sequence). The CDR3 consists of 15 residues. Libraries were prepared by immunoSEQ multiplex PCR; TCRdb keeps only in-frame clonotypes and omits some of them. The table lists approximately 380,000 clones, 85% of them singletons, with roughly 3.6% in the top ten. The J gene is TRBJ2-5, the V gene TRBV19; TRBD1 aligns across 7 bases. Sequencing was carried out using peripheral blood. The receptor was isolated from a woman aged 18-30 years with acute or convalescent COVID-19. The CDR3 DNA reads TGTGCCAGTAGTATTACCGGGACAGTGCAAGAGACCCAGTACTTC. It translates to CASSITGTVQETQYF. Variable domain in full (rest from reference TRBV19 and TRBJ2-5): DGGITQSPKYLFRKEGQNVTLSCEQNLNHDAMYWYRQDPGQGLRLIYYSQIVNDFQKGDIAEGYSVSREKKESFPLTVTSAQKNPTAFYLCASSITGTVQETQYFGPGTRLLVL.